Sample share makes the clone carrying this TCR beta chain medium-sized (0.01 to 0.1%). The source of the sample is a study of blood T cell repertoires in COVID-19. Study overall: The study drew acute and convalescent COVID-19 samples from the United States, Italy and Spain. Nucleic acid was either cDNA or gDNA, and it came from T cells, B-cell-depleted T cells, or PBMCs.

Per the original methods: Estimates of nucleated cell counts were drawn from the amplification of reference gene primers. Sequencing used immunoSEQ multiplex PCR; TCRdb keeps in-frame clones, though not all of them. For V, J and clone size, that table is used; D and trimming come from the DNA. The profile covers 15,000 to 20,000 clones, with around 81% appearing a single time and about 15% taken by the ten largest. Germline V CDR1 and CDR2: SGHVS, FQNEAQ. The trim removed 5 bases at V and 7 bases at J, leaving 21 bases unmatched. There are 18 residues in the CDR3. The sequenced sample consisted of peripheral blood. The sequence was collected from a man aged 40-50 years with active or convalescent COVID-19. The rearrangement links TRBV7-8 to TRBJ2-7; 9 bases align to TRBD1. The CDR3 loop reads CASSPNGWGRDRVEEQYF. CDR3 nucleotides: TGTGCCAGCAGCCCGAATGGGTGGGGCCGGGACAGGGTCGAAGAGCAGTACTTC.